Listed below are T cell receptor beta chains from one sample, sequenced in a study of T-cell memory formation after mild COVID-19. TCRdb recomputed calls from the 5' RACE reads with MiXCR, one row per CDR3 protein. The data show approximately 250,000 distinct CDR3 sequences, just over 15% seen once. Source material: PBMCs or a T cell subset sorted from them (not recorded which). All receptors derive from an adult woman who had mild COVID-19 (a few samples of this study predate the infection). Cell type and time point are not known. Both conserved end residues are part of each CDR3. D genes are given only for firm matches. Clone sizes are given selectively: once, few, many, or a class where the clone is expanded.

v_call	j_call	clone_size	d_call	cdr3_aa	cdr3_nt
TRBV5-1	TRBJ1-1	many	NA	CASSLQGRSMNTEAFF	TGCGCCAGCAGCCTCCAGGGTAGGAGCATGAACACTGAAGCTTTCTTT
TRBV7-2	TRBJ2-4	NA	NA	CASSSRHKNIQYF	TGTGCCAGCAGCTCAAGACACAAAAACATTCAGTACTTC
TRBV4-1	TRBJ1-2	many	NA	CASSQGLRGAGYGYTF	TGCGCCAGCAGCCAAGGACTGAGGGGGGCAGGCTATGGCTACACCTTC
TRBV27	TRBJ1-1	few	TRBD1	CASSYRGRAFNTEAFF	TGTGCCAGCAGCTACAGGGGAAGGGCTTTTAACACTGAAGCTTTCTTT
TRBV7-9	TRBJ1-1	many	TRBD1	CASSSHEGAIEAFF	TGTGCCAGCAGCTCCCACGAGGGGGCTATTGAAGCTTTCTTT
TRBV27	TRBJ1-1	few	NA	CASSFRWGNTEAFF	TGTGCCAGCAGTTTCCGATGGGGGAACACTGAAGCTTTCTTT
TRBV30	TRBJ2-2	NA	NA	CAWNRGPNTGELFF	TGTGCCTGGAATCGCGGGCCGAACACCGGGGAGCTGTTTTTT
TRBV3-1	TRBJ1-2	NA	TRBD1	CASSQVDRFIRNYGYTF	TGTGCCAGCAGCCAAGTGGACAGGTTTATCCGAAACTATGGCTACACCTTC
TRBV24-1	TRBJ2-1	NA	TRBD2	CATSAEGLAGGWRGDEQFF	TGTGCCACCAGTGCAGAGGGACTAGCGGGAGGCTGGAGGGGGGATGAGCAGTTCTTC
TRBV5-1	TRBJ2-7	NA	NA	CASSPGFTNYEQYF	TGCGCCAGCAGCCCCGGATTTACTAACTACGAGCAGTACTTC
TRBV18	TRBJ1-4	NA	NA	CASSQRGTNEKLFF	TGTGCCAGCTCACAGCGGGGGACTAATGAAAAACTGTTTTTT
TRBV5-5	TRBJ2-7	NA	NA	CASSFLWEGGYEQYF	TGTGCCAGCAGCTTCCTCTGGGAGGGGGGGTACGAGCAGTACTTC
TRBV3-1	TRBJ1-4	NA	TRBD1	CASSQGTGRDFGKLFF	TGTGCCAGCAGCCAAGGGACAGGGCGGGACTTTGGAAAACTGTTTTTT
TRBV7-8	TRBJ1-2	NA	NA	CASSPGGRRNYGYTF	TGTGCCAGCAGCCCGGGAGGGCGCAGAAACTATGGCTACACCTTC
TRBV7-9	TRBJ1-5	NA	NA	CASSLGGKGPQHF	TGTGCCAGCAGCTTAGGAGGGAAGGGTCCCCAGCATTTT
TRBV7-9	TRBJ2-2	few	TRBD2	CASSSKRGTGELFF	TGTGCCAGCAGCTCTAAGCGGGGAACCGGGGAGCTGTTTTTT
TRBV12-3/TRBV12-4	TRBJ2-5	few	NA	CASSLAGSMAQYF	TGTGCCAGCAGTTTAGCAGGCTCTATGGCCCAGTACTTC
TRBV20-1	TRBJ1-1	NA	NA	CSAPLLGRGNTEAFF	TGCAGTGCCCCTTTACTCGGCCGGGGGAACACTGAAGCTTTCTTT
TRBV5-4	TRBJ1-4	NA	TRBD1	CASSRTGNNEKLFF	TGTGCCAGCAGCCGGACAGGGAATAATGAAAAACTGTTTTTT
TRBV7-8	TRBJ2-5	NA	TRBD2	CASSPGTSGSQETQYF	TGTGCCAGCAGCCCTGGGACTAGCGGGAGCCAAGAGACCCAGTACTTC
TRBV20-1	TRBJ1-2	NA	NA	CSVRTRYNYGYTF	TGCAGTGTCAGAACCCGATACAACTATGGCTACACCTTC
TRBV20-1	TRBJ1-2	NA	NA	CSARARQPFNYGYTF	TGCAGTGCTAGAGCGCGACAGCCCTTTAACTATGGCTACACCTTC
TRBV27	TRBJ2-1	NA	NA	CASSLSRLGDEQFF	TGTGCCAGCAGTTTATCTCGCCTAGGGGATGAGCAGTTCTTC
TRBV2	TRBJ2-5	few	TRBD2	CATRTSVKETQYF	TGTGCCACCAGGACTAGCGTAAAAGAGACCCAGTACTTC
TRBV6-6	TRBJ1-5	many	TRBD1	CASSYDRGSNQPQHF	TGTGCCAGCAGTTACGACAGGGGTAGCAATCAGCCCCAGCATTTT
TRBV12-3/TRBV12-4	TRBJ1-1	NA	TRBD1	CASIMGQGITEAFF	TGTGCCAGCATCATGGGACAGGGCATTACTGAAGCTTTCTTT
TRBV20-1	TRBJ2-1	many	TRBD2	CSAIATSGRGSEQFF	TGCAGTGCTATTGCCACTAGCGGGAGGGGTAGTGAGCAGTTCTTC
TRBV30	TRBJ2-1	few	TRBD2	CAWRGGGAGEQFF	TGTGCCTGGAGGGGGGGAGGGGCAGGCGAGCAGTTCTTC
TRBV29-1	TRBJ2-1	NA	NA	CSVEPAGGIYNEQFF	TGCAGCGTTGAACCCGCAGGGGGGATCTACAATGAGCAGTTCTTC
TRBV12-3/TRBV12-4	TRBJ1-6	few	NA	CASRTNSPLHF	TGTGCCAGCAGGACGAATTCACCCCTCCACTTT
TRBV5-1	TRBJ1-2	NA	NA	CASSADGSGYTF	TGCGCCAGCAGCGCGGATGGTAGTGGCTACACCTTC
TRBV27	TRBJ2-5	few	NA	CASKGRQETQYF	TGTGCCAGCAAGGGCAGACAAGAGACCCAGTACTTC
TRBV5-6	TRBJ1-1	few	NA	CASSWQTVNTEAFF	TGTGCCAGCAGCTGGCAGACAGTGAACACTGAAGCTTTCTTT
TRBV5-1	TRBJ2-3	few	NA	CASTPGHRADTQYF	TGCGCCAGCACACCAGGGCATAGGGCAGATACGCAGTATTTT
TRBV27	TRBJ1-2	NA	NA	CASSPREAAYGYTF	TGTGCCAGCAGCCCCAGGGAGGCAGCCTATGGCTACACCTTC
TRBV7-6	TRBJ2-7	few	TRBD2	CASSLASGLRAYDEQYF	TGTGCCAGCAGCTTAGCCTCGGGACTAAGGGCATATGACGAGCAGTACTTC
TRBV7-9	TRBJ1-1	few	NA	CASSWRGYNTEAFF	TGTGCCAGCAGCTGGAGGGGGTATAACACTGAAGCTTTCTTT
TRBV19	TRBJ2-6	NA	TRBD1	CASSVSGTGISGANVLTF	TGTGCCAGTAGTGTTTCCGGGACAGGGATCTCTGGGGCCAACGTCCTGACTTTC
TRBV5-5	TRBJ2-1	few	TRBD2	CASSPGGASYNEQFF	TGTGCCAGCAGCCCGGGGGGAGCCAGCTACAATGAGCAGTTCTTC
TRBV10-3	TRBJ2-1	NA	NA	CAISESTKDEQFF	TGTGCCATCAGTGAGTCTACGAAGGATGAGCAGTTCTTC